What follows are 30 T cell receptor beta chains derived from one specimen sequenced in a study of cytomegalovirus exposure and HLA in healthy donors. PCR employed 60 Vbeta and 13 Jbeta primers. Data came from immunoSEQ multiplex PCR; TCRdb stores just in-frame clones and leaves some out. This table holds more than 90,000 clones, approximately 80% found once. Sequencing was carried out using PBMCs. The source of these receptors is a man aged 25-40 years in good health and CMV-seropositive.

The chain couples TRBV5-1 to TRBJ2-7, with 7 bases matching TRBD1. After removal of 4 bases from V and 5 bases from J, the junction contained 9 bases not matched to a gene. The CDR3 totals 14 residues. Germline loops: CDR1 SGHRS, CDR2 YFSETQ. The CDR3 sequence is CASSTQGLGDEQYF. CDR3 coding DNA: TGCGCCAGCAGCACACAGGGGCTTGGGGACGAGCAGTACTTC.

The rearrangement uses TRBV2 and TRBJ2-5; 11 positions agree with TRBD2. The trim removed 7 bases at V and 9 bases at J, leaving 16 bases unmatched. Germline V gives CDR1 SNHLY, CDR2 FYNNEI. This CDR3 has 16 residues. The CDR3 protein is CASTNTGTSGQGPQYF. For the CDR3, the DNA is TGTGCCAGCACCAACACCGGGACTAGCGGACAAGGTCCCCAGTACTTC.

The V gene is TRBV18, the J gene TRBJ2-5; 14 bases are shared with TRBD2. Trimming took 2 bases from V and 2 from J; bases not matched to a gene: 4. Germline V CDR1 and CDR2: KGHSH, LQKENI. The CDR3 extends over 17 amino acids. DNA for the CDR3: TGTGCCAGCTCACCATCGGGACTAGCGGGGGTACAAGAGACCCAGTACTTC. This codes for CASSPSGLAGVQETQYF.

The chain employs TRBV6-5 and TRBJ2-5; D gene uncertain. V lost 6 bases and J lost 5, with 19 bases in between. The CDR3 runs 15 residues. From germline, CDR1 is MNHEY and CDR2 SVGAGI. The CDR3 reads CASRSPGDYSETQYF. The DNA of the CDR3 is TGTGCCAGCAGGTCCCCTGGAGATTACTCGGAGACCCAGTACTTC.

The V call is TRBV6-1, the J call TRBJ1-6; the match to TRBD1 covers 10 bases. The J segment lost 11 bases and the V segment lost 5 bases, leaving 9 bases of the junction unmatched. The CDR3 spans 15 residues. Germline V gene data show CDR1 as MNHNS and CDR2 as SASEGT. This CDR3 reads CASSRKTGGSPPLHF. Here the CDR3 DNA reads TGTGCCAGCAGTCGCAAGACAGGGGGCTCGCCACCCCTCCACTTT.

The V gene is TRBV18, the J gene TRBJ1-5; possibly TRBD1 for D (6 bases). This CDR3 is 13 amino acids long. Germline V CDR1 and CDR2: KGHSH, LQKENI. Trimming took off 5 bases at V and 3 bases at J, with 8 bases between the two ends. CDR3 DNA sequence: TGTGCCAGCTCAGGGGACAACAATCAGCCCCAGCATTTT. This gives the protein CASSGDNNQPQHF.

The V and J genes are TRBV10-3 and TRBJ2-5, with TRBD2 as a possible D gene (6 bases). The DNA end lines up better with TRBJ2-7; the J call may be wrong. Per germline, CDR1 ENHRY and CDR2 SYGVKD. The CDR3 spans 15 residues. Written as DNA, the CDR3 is TGTGCCATCAGTGAGTCCTCCGGGACTGGAAACGAGCAGTACTTC. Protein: CAISESSGTGNEQYF.

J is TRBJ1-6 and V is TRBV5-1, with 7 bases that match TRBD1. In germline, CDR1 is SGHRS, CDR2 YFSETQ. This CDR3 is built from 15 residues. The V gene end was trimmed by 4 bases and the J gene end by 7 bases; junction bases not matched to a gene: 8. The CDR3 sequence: CASSATGVRNSPLHF. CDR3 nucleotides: TGCGCCAGCAGCGCTACAGGGGTTCGGAATTCACCCCTCCACTTT.

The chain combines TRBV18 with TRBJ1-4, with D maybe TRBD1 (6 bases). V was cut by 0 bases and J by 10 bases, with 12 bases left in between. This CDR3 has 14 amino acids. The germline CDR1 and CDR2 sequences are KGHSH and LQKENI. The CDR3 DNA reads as TGTGCCAGCTCACCACCGAACAGGGATGGAAAACTGTTTTTT. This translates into CASSPPNRDGKLFF.

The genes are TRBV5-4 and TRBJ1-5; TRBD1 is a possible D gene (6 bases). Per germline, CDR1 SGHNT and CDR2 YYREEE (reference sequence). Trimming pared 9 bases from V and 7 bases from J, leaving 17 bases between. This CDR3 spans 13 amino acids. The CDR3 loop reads CATSTGKVQPQHF. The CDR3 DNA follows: TGTGCCACCTCGACAGGTAAAGTCCAGCCCCAGCATTTT.

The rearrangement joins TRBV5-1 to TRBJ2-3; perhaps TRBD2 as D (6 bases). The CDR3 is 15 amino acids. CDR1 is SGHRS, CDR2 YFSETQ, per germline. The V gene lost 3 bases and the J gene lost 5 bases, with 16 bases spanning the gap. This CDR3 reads CASSSEGRGGDTQYF. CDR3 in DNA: TGCGCCAGCAGCTCGGAGGGGCGGGGAGGAGATACGCAGTATTTT. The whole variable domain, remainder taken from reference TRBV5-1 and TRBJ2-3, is KAGVTQTPRYLIKTRGQQVTLSCSPISGHRSVSWYQQTPGQGLQFLFEYFSETQRNKGNFPGRFSGRQFSNSRSEMNVSTLELGDSALYLCASSSEGRGGDTQYFGPGTRLTVL.

This chain's CDR3 is CASSWHGAEAFF. The CDR3 bases are TGTGCCAGCAGCTGGCACGGGGCTGAAGCTTTCTTT. The chain combines TRBV11-2 with TRBJ1-1; D unclear. Looked up from germline, CDR1 is SGHAT and CDR2 is FQNNGV. V lost 4 bases and J 6 bases, leaving 9 bases between the germline ends. The CDR3 sequence is 12 residues long.

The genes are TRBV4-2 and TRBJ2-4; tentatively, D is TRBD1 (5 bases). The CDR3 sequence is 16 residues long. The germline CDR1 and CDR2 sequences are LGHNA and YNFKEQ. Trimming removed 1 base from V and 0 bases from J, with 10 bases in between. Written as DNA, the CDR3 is TGTGCCAGCAGCCAAGGAGCAGGGCTAGCCAAAAACATTCAGTACTTC. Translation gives CASSQGAGLAKNIQYF.

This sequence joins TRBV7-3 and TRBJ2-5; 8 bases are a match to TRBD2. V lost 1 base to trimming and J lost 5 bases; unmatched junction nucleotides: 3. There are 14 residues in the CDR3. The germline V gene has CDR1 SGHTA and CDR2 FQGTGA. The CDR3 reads CASSLIGGVETQYF. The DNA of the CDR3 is TGTGCCAGCAGCTTAATCGGGGGGGTGGAGACCCAGTACTTC.

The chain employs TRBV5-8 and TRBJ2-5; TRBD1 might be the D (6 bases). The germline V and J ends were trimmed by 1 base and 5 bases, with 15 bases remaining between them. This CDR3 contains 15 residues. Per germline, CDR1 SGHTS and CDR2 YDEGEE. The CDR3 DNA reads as TGTGCCAGCAGCTTGTGGCGGACAGAACTTGAGACCCAGTACTTC. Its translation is CASSLWRTELETQYF.

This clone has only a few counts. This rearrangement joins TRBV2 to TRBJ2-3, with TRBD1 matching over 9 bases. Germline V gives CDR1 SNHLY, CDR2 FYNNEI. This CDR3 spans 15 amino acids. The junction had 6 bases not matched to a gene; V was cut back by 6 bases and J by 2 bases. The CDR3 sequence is CASRPTGGFTDTQYF. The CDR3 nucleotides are TGTGCCAGCAGGCCCACAGGGGGCTTCACAGATACGCAGTATTTT.

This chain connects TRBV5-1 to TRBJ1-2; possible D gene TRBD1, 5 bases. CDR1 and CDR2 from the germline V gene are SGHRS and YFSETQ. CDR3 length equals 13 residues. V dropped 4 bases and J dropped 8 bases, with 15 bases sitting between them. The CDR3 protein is CASSKAGLEGYTF. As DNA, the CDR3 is TGCGCCAGCAGCAAGGCAGGGCTAGAGGGCTACACCTTC.

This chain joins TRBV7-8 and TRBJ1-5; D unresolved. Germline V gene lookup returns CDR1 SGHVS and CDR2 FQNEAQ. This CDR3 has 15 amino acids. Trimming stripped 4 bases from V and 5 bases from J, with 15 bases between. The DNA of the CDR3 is TGTGCCAGCAGCTGGAGGACCGACACCTATCAGCCCCAGCATTTT. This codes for CASSWRTDTYQPQHF.

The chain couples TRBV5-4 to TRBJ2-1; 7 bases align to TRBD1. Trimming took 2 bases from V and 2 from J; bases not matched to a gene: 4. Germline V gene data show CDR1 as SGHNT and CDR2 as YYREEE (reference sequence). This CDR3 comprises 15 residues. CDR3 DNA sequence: TGTGCCAGCAGCTTACTGACAGGGACCTACAATGAGCAGTTCTTC. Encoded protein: CASSLLTGTYNEQFF.

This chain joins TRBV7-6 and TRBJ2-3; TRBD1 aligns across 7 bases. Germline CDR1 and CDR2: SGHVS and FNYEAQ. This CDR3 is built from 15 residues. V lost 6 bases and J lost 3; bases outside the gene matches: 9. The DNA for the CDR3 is TGTGCCAGCAGTTACAGGGGAAGAGAAACAGATACGCAGTATTTT. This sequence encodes CASSYRGRETDTQYF. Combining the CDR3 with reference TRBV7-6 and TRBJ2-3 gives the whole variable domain GAGVSQSPRYKVTKRGQDVALRCDPISGHVSLYWYRQALGQGPEFLTYFNYEAQQDKSGLPNDRFSAERPEGSISTLTIQRTEQRDSAMYRCASSYRGRETDTQYFGPGTRLTVL.

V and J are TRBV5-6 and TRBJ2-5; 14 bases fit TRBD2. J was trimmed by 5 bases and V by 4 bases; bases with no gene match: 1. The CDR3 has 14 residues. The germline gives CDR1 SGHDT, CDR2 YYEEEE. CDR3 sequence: CASSRTSGRETQYF. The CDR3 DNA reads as TGTGCCAGCAGCAGGACTAGCGGGAGGGAGACCCAGTACTTC.

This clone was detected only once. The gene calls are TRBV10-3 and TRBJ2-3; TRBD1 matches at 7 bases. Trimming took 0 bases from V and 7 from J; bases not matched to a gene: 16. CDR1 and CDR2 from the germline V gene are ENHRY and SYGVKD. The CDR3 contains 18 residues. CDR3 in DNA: TGTGCCATCAGTGAGTCGAGCATCGGAGCAGGGGGTCTCAATACGCAGTATTTT. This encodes CAISESSIGAGGLNTQYF.

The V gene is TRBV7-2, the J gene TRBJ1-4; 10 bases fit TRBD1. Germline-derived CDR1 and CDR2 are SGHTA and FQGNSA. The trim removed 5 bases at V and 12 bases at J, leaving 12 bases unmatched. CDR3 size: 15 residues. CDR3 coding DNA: TGTGCCAGCAGCATACCGACAGGGGGCATGGGGGAACTGTTTTTT. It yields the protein CASSIPTGGMGELFF.

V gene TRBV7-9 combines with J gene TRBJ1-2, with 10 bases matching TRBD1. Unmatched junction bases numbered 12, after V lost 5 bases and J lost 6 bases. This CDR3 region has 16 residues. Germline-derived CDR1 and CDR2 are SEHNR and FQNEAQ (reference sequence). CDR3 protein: CASSPGQGPRLHGYTF. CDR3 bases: TGTGCCAGCAGCCCGGGACAGGGGCCTCGTTTGCATGGCTACACCTTC.

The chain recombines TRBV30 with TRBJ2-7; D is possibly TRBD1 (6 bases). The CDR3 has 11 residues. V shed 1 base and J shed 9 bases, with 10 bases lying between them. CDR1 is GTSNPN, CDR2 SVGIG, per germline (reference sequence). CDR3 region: CAWSETGRQYF. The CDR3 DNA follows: TGTGCCTGGAGTGAAACAGGGCGGCAGTACTTC.

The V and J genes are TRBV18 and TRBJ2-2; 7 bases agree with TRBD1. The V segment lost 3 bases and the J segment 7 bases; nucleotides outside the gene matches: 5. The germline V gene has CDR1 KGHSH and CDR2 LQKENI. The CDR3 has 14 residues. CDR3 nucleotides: TGTGCCAGCTCACCCGACAGGGACGGCGGGGAGCTGTTTTTT. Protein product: CASSPDRDGGELFF.

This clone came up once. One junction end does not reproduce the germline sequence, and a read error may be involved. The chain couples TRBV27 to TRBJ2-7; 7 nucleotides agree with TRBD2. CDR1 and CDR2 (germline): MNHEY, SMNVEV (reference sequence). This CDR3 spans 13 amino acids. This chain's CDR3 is CASSPRGVGLPIF. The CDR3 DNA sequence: TGTGCCAGCAGCCCCCGTGGGGTGGGACTACCAATTTTC.

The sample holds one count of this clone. CDR3 DNA: TGTGCCAGCAGCGTTAGCCCTAAATTGAACACTGAAGCTTTCTTT. Translating gives CASSVSPKLNTEAFF. The chain has TRBV9 and TRBJ1-1; no clear D gene. V lost 2 bases and J 0 bases, leaving 11 bases between the germline ends. The CDR3 spans 15 residues. Germline V CDR1 and CDR2: SGDLS, YYNGEE.

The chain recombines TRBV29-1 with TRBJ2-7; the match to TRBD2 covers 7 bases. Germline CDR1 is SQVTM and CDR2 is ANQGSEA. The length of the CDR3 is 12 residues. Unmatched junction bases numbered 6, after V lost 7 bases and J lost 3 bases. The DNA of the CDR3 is TGCAGCGCGAGACTAGCAGGCTACGAGCAGTACTTC. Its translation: CSARLAGYEQYF.

Here the CDR3 reads CASSGQGAYFF. In DNA form, the CDR3 reads TGTGCCAGCAGCGGACAGGGGGCTTACTTCTTC. The chain has TRBV6-1 and TRBJ2-1; 11 nucleotides match TRBD1. In germline, CDR1 is MNHNS, CDR2 SASEGT. CDR3 length: 11 residues. Losses at the gene ends were 6 bases for V and 16 bases for J; bases not matched to a gene: 5.